Shown below are 12 T cell receptor beta chains from a single sample sequenced in a study of CD8+ T cells in alopecia areata. Treatment noted: oral pan-JAK inhibitor, 5-10 mg twice daily. Investigators isolated RNA and reverse transcribed it into cDNA to act as the sequencing template. The repertoire was sequenced with immunoSEQ multiplex PCR; TCRdb's copy has only in-frame clones and lacks some. Here the sample spans 90,000 to 150,000 clones, about 54% being singletons. Specimen: CD8+ T cells sorted from blood, collected at week 4, from a patient treated with tofacitinib. The receptor set was obtained from a human donor with alopecia areata.

The V gene is TRBV29-1, the J gene TRBJ2-7; TRBD2 is a possible D gene (6 bases). The germline gives CDR1 SQVTM, CDR2 ANQGSEA. Trimming removed 7 bases at V and 2 bases at J, with 12 bases between. The CDR3 covers 12 residues. In DNA, the CDR3 is TGCAGCGCCAGGACGGGAGCCTACGAGCAGTACTTC. It encodes CSARTGAYEQYF.

This rearrangement joins TRBV20-1 to TRBJ1-2; D is possibly TRBD1 (5 bases). The V end was cut by 2 bases, the J end by 9 bases, with 10 bases between. The CDR3 totals 11 residues. CDR1 DFQATT and CDR2 SNEGSKA come from the germline V gene (reference sequence). The DNA for the CDR3 is TGCAGTGCTAGACGGGCAGGGAGCTACACCTTC. Residues: CSARRAGSYTF.

The rearrangement uses TRBV30 and TRBJ2-5, with D tentatively TRBD1 or TRBD2 (5 bases each). CDR3 length: 15 amino acids. Trimming took off 0 bases at V and 5 bases at J, with 16 bases between the two ends. The germline gives CDR1 GTSNPN, CDR2 SVGIG (reference sequence). As DNA, the CDR3 is TGTGCCTGGAGTGTTCGACATCATTGGGGGGAGACCCAGTACTTC. This encodes CAWSVRHHWGETQYF.

This chain uses TRBV20-1 with TRBJ2-1, with unresolved D. Trimming took off 1 base at V and 12 bases at J, with 10 bases between the two ends. Looked up from germline, CDR1 is DFQATT and CDR2 is SNEGSKA (reference sequence). This CDR3 is 11 amino acids long. Written as DNA, the CDR3 is TGCAGTGCTAGAGTCATGTCTTGGCAGTTCTTC. Amino acids: CSARVMSWQFF.

The rearrangement uses TRBV2 and TRBJ2-7, with 9 bases identical to TRBD2. Germline V gene sequence: CDR1 SNHLY, CDR2 FYNNEI. V lost 6 bases, J lost 4 bases, and 1 base stayed unmatched. The CDR3 has 12 amino acids. This chain's CDR3 is CASSLAGYEQYF. CDR3 DNA: TGTGCCAGCAGCCTAGCGGGGTACGAGCAGTACTTC.

The chain is built from TRBV5-1 and TRBJ2-7; 7 positions match TRBD2. The junction had 5 bases not matched to a gene; V was cut back by 2 bases and J by 3 bases. There are 14 residues in the CDR3. CDR1 SGHRS and CDR2 YFSETQ come from the germline V gene. The CDR3 loop reads CASSFGRGVYEQYF. The CDR3 nucleotides read TGCGCCAGCAGCTTCGGCCGGGGGGTCTACGAGCAGTACTTC.

The genes are TRBV30 and TRBJ1-4; D is unclear. The CDR3 covers 14 residues. V lost 2 bases, J lost 5 bases, and 12 bases lay in between. The germline gives CDR1 GTSNPN, CDR2 SVGIG (reference sequence). CDR3 bases: TGTGCCTGGAGTAGAACAGTGCTCAATGAAAAACTGTTTTTT. It codes for CAWSRTVLNEKLFF. Looking up the rest from reference TRBV30 and TRBJ1-4 gives the full variable domain: SQTIHQWPATLVQPVGSPLSLECTVEGTSNPNLYWYRQAAGRGLQLLFYSVGIGQISSEVPQNLSASRPQDRQFILSSKKLLLSDSGFYLCAWSRTVLNEKLFFGSGTQLSVL.

The J gene is TRBJ2-3, the V gene TRBV18, with D perhaps TRBD1 (5 bases). CDR1 and CDR2 (germline): KGHSH, LQKENI. The CDR3 contains 15 residues. V lost 1 base to trimming and J lost 0 bases, with 8 bases between them. This CDR3 reads CASSPLGASTDTQYF. DNA for the CDR3: TGTGCCAGCTCACCACTTGGGGCTAGCACAGATACGCAGTATTTT.

This clone was recorded a few times. The V and J genes are TRBV7-9 and TRBJ2-7; D gene unclear. This CDR3 comprises 14 residues. Germline lookup yields CDR1 SEHNR and CDR2 FQNEAQ (reference sequence). V lost 1 base and J lost 0, with 7 bases in between. The CDR3 coding sequence is TGTGCCAGCAGCTTAGATGGGAACTCCTACGAGCAGTACTTC. It encodes CASSLDGNSYEQYF. Variable domain in full (rest from reference TRBV7-9 and TRBJ2-7): DTGVSQNPRHKITKRGQNVTFRCDPISEHNRLYWYRQTLGQGPEFLTYFQNEAQLEKSRLLSDRFSAERPKGSFSTLEIQRTEQGDSAMYLCASSLDGNSYEQYFGPGTRLTVT.

The V and J genes are TRBV27 and TRBJ2-3; 7 nucleotides line up with TRBD1. Looked up from germline, CDR1 is MNHEY and CDR2 is SMNVEV (reference sequence). The ends lost 0 bases at V and 8 bases at J; junction bases unmatched: 2. The CDR3 is made up of 13 amino acids. CDR3 protein: CASSLSTGATQYF. CDR3 sequence (DNA): TGTGCCAGCAGTTTATCAACAGGGGCTACGCAGTATTTT.

V usage is TRBV6-1 and J usage is TRBJ1-1; maybe TRBD1 (5 bases). Germline CDR1 is MNHNS and CDR2 is SASEGT. The CDR3 is made up of 13 amino acids. Trimming left V 1 base short and J 6 bases short, with 9 bases between. The CDR3 loop reads CASSEVEGPEAFF. CDR3 DNA: TGTGCCAGCAGTGAAGTGGAGGGACCTGAAGCTTTCTTT.

The chain links TRBV5-1 to TRBJ2-3; D not resolved. The germline CDR1 and CDR2 sequences are SGHRS and YFSETQ. This CDR3 has 13 residues. V was shortened by 0 bases and J by 6 bases, with 8 bases between the two germline ends. CDR3 sequence reads: CASSLDSGDTQYF. As DNA, the CDR3 is TGCGCCAGCAGCTTGGACAGTGGGGATACGCAGTATTTT.